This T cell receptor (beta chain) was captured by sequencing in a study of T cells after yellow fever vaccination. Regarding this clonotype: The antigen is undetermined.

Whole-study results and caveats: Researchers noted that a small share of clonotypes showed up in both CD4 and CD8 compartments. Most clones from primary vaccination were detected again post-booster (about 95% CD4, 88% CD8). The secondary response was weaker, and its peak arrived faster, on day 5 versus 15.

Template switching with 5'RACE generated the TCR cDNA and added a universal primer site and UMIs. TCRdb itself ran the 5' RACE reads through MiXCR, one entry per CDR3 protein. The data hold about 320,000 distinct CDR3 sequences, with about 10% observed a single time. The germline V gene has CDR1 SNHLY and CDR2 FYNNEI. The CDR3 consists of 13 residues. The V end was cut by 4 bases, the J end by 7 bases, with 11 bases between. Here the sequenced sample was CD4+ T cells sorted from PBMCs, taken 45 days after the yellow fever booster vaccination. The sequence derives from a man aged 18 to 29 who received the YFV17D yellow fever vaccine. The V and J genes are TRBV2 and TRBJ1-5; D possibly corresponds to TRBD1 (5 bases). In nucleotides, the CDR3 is TGTGCCAGCAGTGTCGAGGGGTCCCAGCCCCAGCATTTT. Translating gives CASSVEGSQPQHF.